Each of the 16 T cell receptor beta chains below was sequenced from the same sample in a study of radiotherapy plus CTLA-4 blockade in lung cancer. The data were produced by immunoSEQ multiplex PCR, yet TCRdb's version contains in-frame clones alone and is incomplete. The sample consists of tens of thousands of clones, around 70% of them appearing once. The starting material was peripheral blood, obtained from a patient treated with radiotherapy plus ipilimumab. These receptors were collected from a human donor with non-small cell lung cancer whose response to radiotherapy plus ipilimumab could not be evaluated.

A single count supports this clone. For the CDR3, the DNA is TGTGCCAGCAGCGTTCGCAGTGGCGAGCAGTTCTTC. Amino acids: CASSVRSGEQFF. J is TRBJ2-1 and V is TRBV9; no definite D call. The V gene lost 2 bases and the J gene lost 10 bases, with 10 bases spanning the gap. CDR3 length equals 12 residues. CDR1 is SGDLS, CDR2 YYNGEE, per germline.

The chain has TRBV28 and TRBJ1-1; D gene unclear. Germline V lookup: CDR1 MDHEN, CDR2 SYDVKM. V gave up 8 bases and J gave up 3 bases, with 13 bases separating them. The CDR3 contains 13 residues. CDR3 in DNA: TGTGCCAGCGGAACGTCGGGTGACACTGAAGCTTTCTTT. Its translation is CASGTSGDTEAFF.

The CDR3 bases are TGCGCCAGCAGCCAAGACTCGGGACAGGGGGCCTATGAGCAGTTCTTC. As protein: CASSQDSGQGAYEQFF. The chain employs TRBV4-3 and TRBJ2-1; 12 nucleotides align to TRBD1. Germline CDR1 is LGHNA and CDR2 is YSLEER. V lost 0 bases and J lost 8; bases outside the gene matches: 5. The CDR3 totals 16 residues.

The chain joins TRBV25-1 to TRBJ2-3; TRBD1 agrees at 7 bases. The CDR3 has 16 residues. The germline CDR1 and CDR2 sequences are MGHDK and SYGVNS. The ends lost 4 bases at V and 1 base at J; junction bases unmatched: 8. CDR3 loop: CASSGTGTVRTDTQYF. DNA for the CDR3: TGTGCCAGCAGTGGAACCGGGACAGTACGCACAGATACGCAGTATTTT.

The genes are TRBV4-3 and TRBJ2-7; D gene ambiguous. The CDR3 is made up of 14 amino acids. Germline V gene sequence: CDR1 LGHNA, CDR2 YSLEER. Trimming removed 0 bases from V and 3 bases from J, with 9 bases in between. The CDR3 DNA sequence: TGCGCCAGCAGCCAAGAGCGCGTAGTCTACGAGCAGTACTTC. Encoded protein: CASSQERVVYEQYF.

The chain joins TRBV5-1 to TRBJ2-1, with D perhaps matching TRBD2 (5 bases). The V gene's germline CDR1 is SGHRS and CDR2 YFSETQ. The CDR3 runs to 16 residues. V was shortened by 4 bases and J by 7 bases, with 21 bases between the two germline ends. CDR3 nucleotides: TGCGCCAGCAGCACAACCAACACCCGAGGGAGAAATGAGCAGTTCTTC. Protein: CASSTTNTRGRNEQFF.

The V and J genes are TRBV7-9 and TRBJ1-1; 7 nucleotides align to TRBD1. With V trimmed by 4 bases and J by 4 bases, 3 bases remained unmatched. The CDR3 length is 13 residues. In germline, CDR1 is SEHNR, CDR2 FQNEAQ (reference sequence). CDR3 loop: CASSSQGGTEAFF. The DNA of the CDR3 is TGTGCCAGCAGCTCGCAGGGGGGCACTGAAGCTTTCTTT.

As DNA, the CDR3 is TGCGCCAGCAGCCAAGAATTCGGACTAGCTTACAATGAGCAGTTCTTC. It encodes CASSQEFGLAYNEQFF. The gene calls are TRBV4-1 and TRBJ2-1; 8 bases match TRBD2. The CDR3 is 16 amino acids. V trimming: 0 bases; J trimming: 4 bases; junction bases outside the gene matches: 5. Germline V gene lookup returns CDR1 MGHRA and CDR2 YSYEKL.

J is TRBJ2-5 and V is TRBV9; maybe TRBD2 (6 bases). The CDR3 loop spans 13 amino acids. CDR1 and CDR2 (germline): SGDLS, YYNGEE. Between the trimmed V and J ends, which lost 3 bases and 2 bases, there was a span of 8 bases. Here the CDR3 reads CASSGSGQETQYF. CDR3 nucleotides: TGTGCCAGCAGCGGTAGCGGACAAGAGACCCAGTACTTC. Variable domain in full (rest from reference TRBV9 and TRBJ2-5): DSGVTQTPKHLITATGQRVTLRCSPRSGDLSVYWYQQSLDQGLQFLIQYYNGEERAKGNILERFSAQQFPDLHSELNLSSLELGDSALYFCASSGSGQETQYFGPGTRLLVL.

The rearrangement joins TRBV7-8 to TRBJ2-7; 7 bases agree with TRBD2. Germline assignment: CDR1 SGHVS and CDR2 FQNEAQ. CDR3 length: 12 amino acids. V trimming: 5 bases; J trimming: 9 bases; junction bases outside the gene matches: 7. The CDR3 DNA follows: TGTGCCAGCAGCCAACCCGGCGGGGGGCAGTACTTC. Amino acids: CASSQPGGGQYF.

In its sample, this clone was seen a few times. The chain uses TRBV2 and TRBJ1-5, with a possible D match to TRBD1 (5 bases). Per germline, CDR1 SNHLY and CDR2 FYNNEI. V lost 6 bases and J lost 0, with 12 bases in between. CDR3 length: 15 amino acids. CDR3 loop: CASRRQSNSNQPQHF. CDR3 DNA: TGTGCCAGCAGACGACAGAGTAATAGCAATCAGCCCCAGCATTTT.

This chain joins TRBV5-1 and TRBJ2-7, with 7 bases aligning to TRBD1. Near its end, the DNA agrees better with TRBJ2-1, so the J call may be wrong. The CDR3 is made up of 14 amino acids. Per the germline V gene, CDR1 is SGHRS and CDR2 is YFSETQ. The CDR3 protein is CASSLGPGGNEQFF. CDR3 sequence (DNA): TGCGCCAGCAGCTTGGGGCCAGGGGGCAATGAGCAGTTCTTC.

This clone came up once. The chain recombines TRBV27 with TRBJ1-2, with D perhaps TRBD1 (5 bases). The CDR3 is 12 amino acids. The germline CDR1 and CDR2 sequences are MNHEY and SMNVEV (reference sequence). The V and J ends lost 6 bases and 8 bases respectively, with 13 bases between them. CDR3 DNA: TGTGCCAGCAGGGACCCAGGGCGCGGCTACACCTTC. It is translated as CASRDPGRGYTF.

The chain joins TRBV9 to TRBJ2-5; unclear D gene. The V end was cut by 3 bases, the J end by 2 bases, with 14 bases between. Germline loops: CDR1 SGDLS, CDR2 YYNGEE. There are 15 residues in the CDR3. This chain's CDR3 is CASSESPRRQETQYF. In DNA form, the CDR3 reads TGTGCCAGCAGCGAGTCCCCTAGGCGGCAAGAGACCCAGTACTTC.

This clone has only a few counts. CDR3 protein: CASSYRRGGRNEKLFF. Here the CDR3 DNA reads TGTGCCAGCAGTTACAGGAGAGGGGGTCGGAATGAAAAACTGTTTTTT. The chain combines TRBV6-5 with TRBJ1-4; the D gene is possibly TRBD1 (6 bases). The length of the CDR3 is 16 residues. V lost 2 bases and J lost 5, with 15 bases in between. Germline V gene sequence: CDR1 MNHEY, CDR2 SVGAGI.

CDR3 DNA sequence: TGTGCCAGCTCACCACTGAACTTCCAGGGGGCTATCCAAGAGACCCAGTACTTC. It yields the protein CASSPLNFQGAIQETQYF. This rearrangement joins TRBV18 to TRBJ2-5, with 8 bases fitting TRBD1. This CDR3 is 18 amino acids long. CDR1 and CDR2 from the germline V gene are KGHSH and LQKENI. J gave up 1 base and V 1 base, and 11 bases lay outside the gene matches.